This TCR beta chain was recorded in a study of blood T cells in healthy people across ages. Per sample, no less than 5 micrograms of total RNA were extracted. This CDR3 has 14 amino acids. The germline gives CDR1 DFQATT, CDR2 SNEGSKA (reference sequence). A second PCR, run for roughly 7 to 11 cycles, used a sample-barcoded 5' primer plus a J-beta primer mix. TCRdb re-called the 5' RACE reads with MiXCR, one entry per CDR3 protein. Among about 1.4 million distinct CDR3 sequences listed, around 55% were seen once. This TCR came from a man aged 18-30 years in good health. The gene calls are TRBV20-1 and TRBJ2-5; 7 bases map to TRBD1. The closer fit of TRBJ2-7 to the DNA end suggests the J call may be wrong. Sequenced material: blood. This CDR3 is CSAGSTGPPYEQYF. The CDR3 nucleotides read TGCAGTGCTGGATCGACAGGGCCCCCCTACGAGCAGTACTTC.